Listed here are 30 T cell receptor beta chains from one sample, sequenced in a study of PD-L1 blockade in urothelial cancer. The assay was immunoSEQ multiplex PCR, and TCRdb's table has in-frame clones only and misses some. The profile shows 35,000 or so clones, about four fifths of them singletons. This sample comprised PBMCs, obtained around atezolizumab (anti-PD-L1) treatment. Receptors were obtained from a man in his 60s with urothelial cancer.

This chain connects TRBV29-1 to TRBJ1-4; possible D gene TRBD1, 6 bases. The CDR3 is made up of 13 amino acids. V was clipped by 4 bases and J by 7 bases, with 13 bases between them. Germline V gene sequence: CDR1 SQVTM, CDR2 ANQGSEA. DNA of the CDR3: TGCAGCGTTGTGACAGGTGTAGGTGAAAAACTGTTTTTT. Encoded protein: CSVVTGVGEKLFF.

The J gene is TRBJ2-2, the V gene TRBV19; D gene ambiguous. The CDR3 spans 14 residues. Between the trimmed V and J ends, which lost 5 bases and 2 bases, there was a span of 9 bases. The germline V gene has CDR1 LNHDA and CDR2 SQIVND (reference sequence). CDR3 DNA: TGTGCCAGTAGTCGCAACATCAACACCGGGGAGCTGTTTTTT. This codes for CASSRNINTGELFF.

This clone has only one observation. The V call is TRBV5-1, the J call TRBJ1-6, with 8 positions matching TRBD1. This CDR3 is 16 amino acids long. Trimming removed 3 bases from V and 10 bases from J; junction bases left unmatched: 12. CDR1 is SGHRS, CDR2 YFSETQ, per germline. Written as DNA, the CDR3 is TGCGCCAGCAGCTGGGGGGCAGGGGGCGCCGAATCACCCCTCCACTTT. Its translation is CASSWGAGGAESPLHF.

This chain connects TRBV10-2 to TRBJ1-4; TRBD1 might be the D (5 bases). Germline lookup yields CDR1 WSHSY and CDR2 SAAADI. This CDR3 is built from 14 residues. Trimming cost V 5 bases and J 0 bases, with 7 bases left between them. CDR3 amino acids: CASSTGATNEKLFF. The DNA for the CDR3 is TGCGCCAGCAGTACGGGGGCAACTAATGAAAAACTGTTTTTT.

The CDR3 spells CASSSLASTNEKLFF. The CDR3 DNA reads TGTGCCAGCAGTTCGCTGGCATCAACTAATGAAAAACTGTTTTTT. V is TRBV27 and J is TRBJ1-4; no clear D gene. Germline CDR1 MNHEY, CDR2 SMNVEV (reference sequence). V lost 4 bases, J lost 0 bases, and 9 bases lay in between. The CDR3 length is 15 residues.

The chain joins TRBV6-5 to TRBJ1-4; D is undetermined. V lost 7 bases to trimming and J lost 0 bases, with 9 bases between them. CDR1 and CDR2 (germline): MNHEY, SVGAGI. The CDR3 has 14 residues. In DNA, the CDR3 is TGTGCCAGCAACAATGGAGCAACTAATGAAAAACTGTTTTTT. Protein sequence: CASNNGATNEKLFF.

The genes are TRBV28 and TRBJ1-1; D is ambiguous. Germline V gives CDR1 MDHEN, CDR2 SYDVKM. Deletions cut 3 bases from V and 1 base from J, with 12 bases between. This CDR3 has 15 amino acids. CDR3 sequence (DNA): TGTGCCAGCAGTTTCCTTCTCCGGGGGAACACTGAAGCTTTCTTT. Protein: CASSFLLRGNTEAFF.

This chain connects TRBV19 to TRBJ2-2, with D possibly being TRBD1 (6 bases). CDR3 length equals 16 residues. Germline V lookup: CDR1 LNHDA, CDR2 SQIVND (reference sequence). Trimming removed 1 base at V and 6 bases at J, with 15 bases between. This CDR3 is CASSIGAGDRPGELFF. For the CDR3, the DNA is TGTGCCAGTAGTATAGGGGCAGGGGATCGTCCCGGGGAGCTGTTTTTT.

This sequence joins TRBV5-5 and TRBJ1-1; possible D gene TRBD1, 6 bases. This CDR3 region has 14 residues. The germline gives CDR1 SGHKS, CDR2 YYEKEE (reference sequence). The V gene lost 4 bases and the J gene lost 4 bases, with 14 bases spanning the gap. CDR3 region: CASSVGAGGTEAFF. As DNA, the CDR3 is TGTGCCAGCAGCGTGGGGGCGGGGGGCACTGAAGCTTTCTTT.

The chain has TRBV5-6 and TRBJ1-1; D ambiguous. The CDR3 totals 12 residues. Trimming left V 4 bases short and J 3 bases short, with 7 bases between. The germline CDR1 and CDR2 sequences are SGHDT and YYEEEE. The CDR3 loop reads CASSLSDTEAFF. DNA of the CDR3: TGTGCCAGCAGCCTAAGTGACACTGAAGCTTTCTTT.

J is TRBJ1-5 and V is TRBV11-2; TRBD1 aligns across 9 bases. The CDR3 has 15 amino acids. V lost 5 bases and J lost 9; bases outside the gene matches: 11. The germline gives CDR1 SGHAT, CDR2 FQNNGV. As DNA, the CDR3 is TGTGCCAGCAGCCAGGACAGGGGCCGCGGTTGGCCCCAGCATTTT. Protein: CASSQDRGRGWPQHF.

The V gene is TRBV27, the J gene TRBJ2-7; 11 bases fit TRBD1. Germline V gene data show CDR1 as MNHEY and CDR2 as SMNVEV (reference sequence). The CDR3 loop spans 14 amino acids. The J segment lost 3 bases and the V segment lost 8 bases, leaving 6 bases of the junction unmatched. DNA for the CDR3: TGTGCCAGCGTGGACAGGGGGCGCATCTACGAGCAGTACTTC. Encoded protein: CASVDRGRIYEQYF.

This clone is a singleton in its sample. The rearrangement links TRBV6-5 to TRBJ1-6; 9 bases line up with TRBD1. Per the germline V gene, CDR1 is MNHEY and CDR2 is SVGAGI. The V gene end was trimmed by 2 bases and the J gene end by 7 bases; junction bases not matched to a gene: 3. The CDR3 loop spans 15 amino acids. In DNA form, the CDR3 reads TGTGCCAGCAGTTACGAACAGGGGGCCAATTCACCCCTCCACTTT. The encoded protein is CASSYEQGANSPLHF.

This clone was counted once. Here the CDR3 reads CASSSTVYGYTF. CDR3 coding DNA: TGTGCCAGCAGTTCGACAGTCTATGGCTACACCTTC. The J gene is TRBJ1-2, the V gene TRBV28; perhaps TRBD1 as D (5 bases). Germline V gives CDR1 MDHEN, CDR2 SYDVKM. The CDR3 is made up of 12 amino acids. V lost 4 bases to trimming and J lost 4 bases, with 7 bases between them.

CDR3 DNA sequence: TGCGCCAGCAGCATAGGACAGAATAACGGCTACACCTTC. Protein product: CASSIGQNNGYTF. This chain links TRBV5-1 with TRBJ1-2; D may be TRBD1 (6 bases). The CDR3 spans 13 residues. The V and J ends lost 4 bases and 8 bases respectively, with 15 bases between them. Germline CDR1 is SGHRS and CDR2 is YFSETQ.

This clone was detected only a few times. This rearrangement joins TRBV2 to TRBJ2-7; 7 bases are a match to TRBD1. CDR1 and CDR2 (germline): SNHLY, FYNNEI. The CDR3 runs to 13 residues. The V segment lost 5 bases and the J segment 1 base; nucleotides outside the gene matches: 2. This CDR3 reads CASSRGQSYEQYF. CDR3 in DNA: TGTGCCAGCAGTAGGGGACAGTCCTACGAGCAGTACTTC.

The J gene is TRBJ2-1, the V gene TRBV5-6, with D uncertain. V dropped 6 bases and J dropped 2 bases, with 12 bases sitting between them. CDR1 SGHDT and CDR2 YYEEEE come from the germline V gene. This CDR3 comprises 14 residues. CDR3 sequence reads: CASIEFMTYNEQFF. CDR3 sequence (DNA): TGTGCCAGCATCGAGTTTATGACCTACAATGAGCAGTTCTTC.

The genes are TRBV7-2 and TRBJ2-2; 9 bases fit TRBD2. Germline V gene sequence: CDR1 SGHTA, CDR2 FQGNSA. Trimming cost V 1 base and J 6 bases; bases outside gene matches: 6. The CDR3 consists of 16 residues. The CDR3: CASSLGGGGAPGELFF. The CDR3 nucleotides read TGTGCCAGCAGCTTAGGTGGCGGGGGGGCCCCCGGGGAGCTGTTTTTT.

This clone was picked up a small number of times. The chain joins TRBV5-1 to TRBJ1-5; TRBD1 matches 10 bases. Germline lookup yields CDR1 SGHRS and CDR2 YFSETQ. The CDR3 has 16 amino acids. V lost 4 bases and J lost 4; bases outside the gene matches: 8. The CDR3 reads CASSPLGGQGNQPQHF. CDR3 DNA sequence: TGCGCCAGCAGCCCACTGGGGGGACAGGGGAATCAGCCCCAGCATTTT.

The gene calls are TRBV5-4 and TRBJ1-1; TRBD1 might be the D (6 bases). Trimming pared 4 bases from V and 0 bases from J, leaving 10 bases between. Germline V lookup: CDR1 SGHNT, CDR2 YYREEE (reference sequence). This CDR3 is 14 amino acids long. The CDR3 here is CASSTDRLNTEAFF. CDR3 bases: TGTGCCAGCAGCACGGACAGATTGAACACTGAAGCTTTCTTT.

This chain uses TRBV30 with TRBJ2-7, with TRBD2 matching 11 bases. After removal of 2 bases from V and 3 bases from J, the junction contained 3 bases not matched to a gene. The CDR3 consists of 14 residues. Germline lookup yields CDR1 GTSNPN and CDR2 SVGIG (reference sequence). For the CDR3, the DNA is TGTGCCTGGAGTTTAGCGGGAGGGCACTACGAGCAGTACTTC. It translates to CAWSLAGGHYEQYF.

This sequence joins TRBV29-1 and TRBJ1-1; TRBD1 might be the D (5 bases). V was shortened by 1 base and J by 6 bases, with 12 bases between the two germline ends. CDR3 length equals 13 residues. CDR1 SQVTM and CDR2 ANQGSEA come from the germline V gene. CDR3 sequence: CSVEAGEYPEAFF. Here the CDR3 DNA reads TGCAGCGTTGAAGCGGGGGAGTACCCTGAAGCTTTCTTT.

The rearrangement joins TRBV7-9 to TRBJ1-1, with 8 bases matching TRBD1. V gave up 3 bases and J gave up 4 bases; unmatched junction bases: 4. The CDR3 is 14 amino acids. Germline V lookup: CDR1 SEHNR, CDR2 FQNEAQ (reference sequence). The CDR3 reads CASSLQGAVTEAFF. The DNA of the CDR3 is TGTGCCAGCAGCTTGCAGGGGGCTGTCACTGAAGCTTTCTTT.

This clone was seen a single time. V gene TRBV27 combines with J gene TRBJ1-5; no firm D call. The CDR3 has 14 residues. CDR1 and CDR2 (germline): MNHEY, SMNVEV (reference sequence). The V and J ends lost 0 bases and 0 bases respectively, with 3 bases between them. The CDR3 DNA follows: TGTGCCAGCAGTTTATCGAGTAGCAATCAGCCCCAGCATTTT. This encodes CASSLSSSNQPQHF.

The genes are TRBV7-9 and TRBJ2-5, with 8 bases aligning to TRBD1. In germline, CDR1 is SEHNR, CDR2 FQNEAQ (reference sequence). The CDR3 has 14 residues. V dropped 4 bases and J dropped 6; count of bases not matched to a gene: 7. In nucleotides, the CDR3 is TGTGCCAGCAGCTCCGGGACAGGCGGGCAGACCCAGTACTTC. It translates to CASSSGTGGQTQYF.

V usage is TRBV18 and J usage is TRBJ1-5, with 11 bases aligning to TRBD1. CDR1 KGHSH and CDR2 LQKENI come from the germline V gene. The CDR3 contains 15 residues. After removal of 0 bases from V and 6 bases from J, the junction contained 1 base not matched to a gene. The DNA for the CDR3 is TGTGCCAGCTCACCACCGGGACAGGGGGGTCAGCCCCAGCATTTT. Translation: CASSPPGQGGQPQHF.

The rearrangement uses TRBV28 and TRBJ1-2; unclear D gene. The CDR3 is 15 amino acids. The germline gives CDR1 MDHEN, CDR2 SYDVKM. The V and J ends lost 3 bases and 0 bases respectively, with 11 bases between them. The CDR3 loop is CASSLEVRANYGYTF. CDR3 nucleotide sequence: TGTGCCAGCAGTTTGGAGGTCCGAGCTAACTATGGCTACACCTTC.

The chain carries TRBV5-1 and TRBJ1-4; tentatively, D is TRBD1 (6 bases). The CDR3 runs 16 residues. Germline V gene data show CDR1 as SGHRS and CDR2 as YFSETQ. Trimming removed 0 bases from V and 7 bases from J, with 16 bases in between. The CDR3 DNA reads TGCGCCAGCAGCTTGGTGGTGGGGGGGCAAGTTGAAAAACTGTTTTTT. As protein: CASSLVVGGQVEKLFF.

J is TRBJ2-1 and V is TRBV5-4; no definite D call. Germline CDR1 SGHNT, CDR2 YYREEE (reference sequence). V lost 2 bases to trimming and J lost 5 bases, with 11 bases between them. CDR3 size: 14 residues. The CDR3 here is CASSLVPENNEQFF. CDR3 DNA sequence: TGTGCCAGCAGCTTAGTTCCAGAAAACAATGAGCAGTTCTTC.

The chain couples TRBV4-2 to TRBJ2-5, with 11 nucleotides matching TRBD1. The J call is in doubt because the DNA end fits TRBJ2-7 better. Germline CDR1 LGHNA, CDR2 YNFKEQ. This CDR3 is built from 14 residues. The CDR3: CASSSGTGGNEQYF. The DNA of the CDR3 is TGTGCCAGCAGCTCGGGGACAGGGGGGAACGAGCAGTACTTC.